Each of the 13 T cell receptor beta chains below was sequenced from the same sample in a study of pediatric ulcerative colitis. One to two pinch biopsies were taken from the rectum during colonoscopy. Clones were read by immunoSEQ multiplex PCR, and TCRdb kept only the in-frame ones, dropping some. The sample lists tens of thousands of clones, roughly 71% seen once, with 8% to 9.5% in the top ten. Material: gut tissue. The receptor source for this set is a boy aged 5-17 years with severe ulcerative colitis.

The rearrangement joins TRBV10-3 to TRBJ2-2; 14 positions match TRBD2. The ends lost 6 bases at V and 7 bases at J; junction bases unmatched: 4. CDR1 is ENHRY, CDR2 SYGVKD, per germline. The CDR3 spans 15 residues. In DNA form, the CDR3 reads TGTGCCATCAGGGGGACTAGCGGGGGTGACGGGGAGCTGTTTTTT. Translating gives CAIRGTSGGDGELFF.

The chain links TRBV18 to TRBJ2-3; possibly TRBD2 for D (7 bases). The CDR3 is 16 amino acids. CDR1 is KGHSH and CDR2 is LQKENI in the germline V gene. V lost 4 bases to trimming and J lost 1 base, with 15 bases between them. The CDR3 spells CASSREWGGGTDTQYF. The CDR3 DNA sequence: TGTGCCAGCTCACGCGAGTGGGGGGGCGGCACAGATACGCAGTATTTT. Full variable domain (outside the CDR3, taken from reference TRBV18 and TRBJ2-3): NAGVMQNPRHLVRRRGQEARLRCSPMKGHSHVYWYRQLPEEGLKFMVYLQKENIIDESGMPKERFSAEFPKEGPSILRIQQVVRGDSAAYFCASSREWGGGTDTQYFGPGTRLTVL.

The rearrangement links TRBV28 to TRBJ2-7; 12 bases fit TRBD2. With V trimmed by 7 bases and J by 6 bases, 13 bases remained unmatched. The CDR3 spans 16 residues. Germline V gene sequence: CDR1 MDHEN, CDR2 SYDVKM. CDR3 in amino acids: CASKGASGGGLAEQYF. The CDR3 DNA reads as TGTGCCAGCAAAGGGGCTAGCGGGGGGGGCCTGGCCGAGCAGTACTTC.

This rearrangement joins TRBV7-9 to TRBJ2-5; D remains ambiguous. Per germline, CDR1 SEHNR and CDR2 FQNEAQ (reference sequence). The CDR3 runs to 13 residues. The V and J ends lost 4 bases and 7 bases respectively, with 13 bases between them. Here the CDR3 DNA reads TGTGCCAGCAGCTCACCCAATTATGGGACCCAGTACTTC. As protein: CASSSPNYGTQYF.

The CDR3 nucleotides are TGCGCCAGCAGCCAAGAAATGGTAATCACCTACGAGCAGTACTTC. It codes for CASSQEMVITYEQYF. V and J are TRBV4-1 and TRBJ2-7; D not resolved. Germline-derived CDR1 and CDR2 are MGHRA and YSYEKL. CDR3 size: 15 residues. Trimming removed 0 bases from V and 2 bases from J, with 11 bases in between.

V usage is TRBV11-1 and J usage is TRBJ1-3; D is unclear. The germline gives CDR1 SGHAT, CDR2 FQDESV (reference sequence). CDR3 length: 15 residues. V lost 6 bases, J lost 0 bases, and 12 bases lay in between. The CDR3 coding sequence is TGTGCCAGCAGTAGAGGGTTCGGCTCTGGAAACACCATATATTTT. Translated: CASSRGFGSGNTIYF.

The CDR3 sequence is CASSYVSGAGYTF. The CDR3, as DNA: TGTGCCAGCAGTTACGTATCAGGGGCCGGCTACACCTTC. The chain links TRBV6-6 to TRBJ1-2, with a tentative D call TRBD1 (6 bases). Trimming removed 2 bases at V and 8 bases at J, with 12 bases between. CDR1 and CDR2 (germline): MNHNY, SVGAGI (reference sequence). The CDR3 runs 13 residues.

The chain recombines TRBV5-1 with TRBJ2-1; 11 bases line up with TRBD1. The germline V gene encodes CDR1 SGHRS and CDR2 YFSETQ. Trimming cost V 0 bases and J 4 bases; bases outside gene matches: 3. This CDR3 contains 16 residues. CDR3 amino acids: CASSLAGTGGYNEQFF. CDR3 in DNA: TGCGCCAGCAGCTTGGCCGGGACAGGGGGTTACAATGAGCAGTTCTTC.

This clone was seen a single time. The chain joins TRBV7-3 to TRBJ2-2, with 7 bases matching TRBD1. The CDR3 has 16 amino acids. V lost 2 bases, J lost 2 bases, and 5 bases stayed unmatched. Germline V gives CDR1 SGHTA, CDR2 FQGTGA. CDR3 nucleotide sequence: TGTGCCAGCAGCTTACGAGGGACAGCAAACACCGGGGAGCTGTTTTTT. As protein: CASSLRGTANTGELFF.

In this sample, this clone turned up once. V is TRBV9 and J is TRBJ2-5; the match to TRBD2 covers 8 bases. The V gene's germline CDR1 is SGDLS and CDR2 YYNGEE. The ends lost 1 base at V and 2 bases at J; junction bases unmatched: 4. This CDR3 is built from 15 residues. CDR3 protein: CASSVLAGIQETQYF. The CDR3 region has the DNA TGTGCCAGCAGCGTACTAGCGGGCATTCAAGAGACCCAGTACTTC.

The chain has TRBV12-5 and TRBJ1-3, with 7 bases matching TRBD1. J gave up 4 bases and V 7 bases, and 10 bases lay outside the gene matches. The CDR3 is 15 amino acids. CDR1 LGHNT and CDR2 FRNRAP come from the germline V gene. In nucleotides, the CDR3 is TGTGCTAGTGCCCCCCGGACAGGTCGGGGAAACACCATATATTTT. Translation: CASAPRTGRGNTIYF.

The CDR3 DNA reads TGTGCCTGGAGTGACAGGGGGCAAGAGACCCAGTACTTC. It translates to CAWSDRGQETQYF. The chain uses TRBV30 and TRBJ2-5, with 8 bases identical to TRBD1. The V gene's germline CDR1 is GTSNPN and CDR2 SVGIG (reference sequence). The CDR3 is 13 residues long. V lost 1 base to trimming and J lost 2 bases; unmatched junction nucleotides: 0.

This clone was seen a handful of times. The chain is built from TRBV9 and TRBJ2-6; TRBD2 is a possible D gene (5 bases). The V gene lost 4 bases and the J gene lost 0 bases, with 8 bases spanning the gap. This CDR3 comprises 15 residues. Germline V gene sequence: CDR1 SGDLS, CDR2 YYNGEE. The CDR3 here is CASSPGNSGANVLTF. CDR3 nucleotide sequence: TGTGCCAGCAGCCCCGGGAACTCTGGGGCCAACGTCCTGACTTTC.